Detailed here is one T cell receptor beta chain. Its target is not known. The data were obtained in a study of radiotherapy plus CTLA-4 blockade in lung cancer. The wider study: Objective response was observed in more than 15% of patients, and disease control in roughly 33%.

TCRdb's table, derived via immunoSEQ multiplex PCR, lists solely in-frame clones and lacks some. The sample lists 85,000 to 130,000 clones; 70% to 90% were seen once. In germline, CDR1 is SGHTA, CDR2 FQGTGA. The CDR3 consists of 15 residues. V dropped 2 bases and J dropped 3; count of bases not matched to a gene: 3. Notes on the study in general: TCR clones of tumor origin grew in blood after radiotherapy plus ipilimumab. Early blood T cell clone dynamics reportedly forecast response best, with interferon-beta.

This rearrangement joins TRBV7-3 to TRBJ2-2; 7 nucleotides line up with TRBD1. The sequencing used peripheral blood, collected from a patient treated with radiotherapy plus ipilimumab. This TCR was sampled from a human donor with non-small cell lung cancer that progressed on radiotherapy plus ipilimumab. Some clones in this sample may be carry-over from other donors' samples. In nucleotides, the CDR3 is TGTGCCAGCAGCTTACTAGGGGGCGACACCGGGGAGCTGTTTTTT. Protein: CASSLLGGDTGELFF.